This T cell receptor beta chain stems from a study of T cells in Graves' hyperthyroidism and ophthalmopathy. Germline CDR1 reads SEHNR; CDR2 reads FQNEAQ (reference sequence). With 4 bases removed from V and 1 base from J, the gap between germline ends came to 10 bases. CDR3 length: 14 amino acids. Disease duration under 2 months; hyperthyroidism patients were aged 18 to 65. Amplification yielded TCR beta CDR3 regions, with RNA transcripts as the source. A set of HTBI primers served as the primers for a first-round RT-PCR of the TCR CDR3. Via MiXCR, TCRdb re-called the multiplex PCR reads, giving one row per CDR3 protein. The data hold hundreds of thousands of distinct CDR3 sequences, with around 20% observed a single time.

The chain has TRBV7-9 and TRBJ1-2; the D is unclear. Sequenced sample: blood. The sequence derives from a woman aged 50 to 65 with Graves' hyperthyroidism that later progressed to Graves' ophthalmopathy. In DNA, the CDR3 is TGTGCCAGCAGCTATAACCGGGATAACTATGGCTACACCTTC. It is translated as CASSYNRDNYGYTF. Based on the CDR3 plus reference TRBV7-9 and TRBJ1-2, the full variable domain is DTGVSQNPRHKITKRGQNVTFRCDPISEHNRLYWYRQTLGQGPEFLTYFQNEAQLEKSRLLSDRFSAERPKGSFSTLEIQRTEQGDSAMYLCASSYNRDNYGYTFGSGTRLTVV.